The entry below describes one T cell receptor beta chain. Its antigen remains unidentified. The sample originates from a study of cytomegalovirus exposure and HLA in healthy donors. Study-wide results and caveats: It was likely that a cluster of highly shared sequence variants was a sequencing artifact.

PCR employed 60 Vbeta and 13 Jbeta primers. The method was immunoSEQ multiplex PCR; TCRdb's version includes in-frame clones alone and lacks a portion of them. The table shows 85,000 to 95,000 clones, with over 60% occurring only once. V lost 1 base and J lost 3; bases outside the gene matches: 5. This CDR3 has 15 residues. Germline V gene sequence: CDR1 ENHRY, CDR2 SYGVKD. The chain recombines TRBV10-3 with TRBJ1-1; 7 nucleotides line up with TRBD1. The source material was PBMCs. This TCR derives from a man aged 25-45 years in good health and CMV-seropositive. The CDR3 coding sequence is TGTGCCATCAGTGAGTTCCAGGGGGGCTACACTGAAGCTTTCTTT. This translates into CAISEFQGGYTEAFF.